Below, one T cell receptor (beta chain) is given with its context. The antigen remains unidentified. These data belong to a study of graft-versus-host responses after intestinal transplantation. V shed 3 bases and J shed 0 bases, with 20 bases lying between them. The CDR3 loop spans 18 amino acids. The germline gives CDR1 MDHEN, CDR2 SYDVKM. Assay used: immunoSEQ multiplex PCR; TCRdb lists only in-frame clones, some missing. The sample carries more than 100,000 clones, roughly 91% recorded once. The gene calls are TRBV28 and TRBJ1-2; no definite D call. The sequenced sample was unstimulated CD4+ T cells sorted from spleen or lymph node cells, obtained before intestinal transplant. This TCR was recovered from a human donor who received an intestinal transplant. The CDR3 is CASSFSGSGFKANYGYTF. CDR3 in DNA: TGTGCCAGCAGTTTTTCTGGGTCAGGTTTTAAAGCTAACTATGGCTACACCTTC.